This TCR beta chain was documented in a study of neurological immune-mediated disorders. The CDR3 is 11 amino acids. Germline V lookup: CDR1 MNHEY, CDR2 SMNVEV (reference sequence). Trimming cost V 5 bases and J 4 bases, with 3 bases left between them. The cDNA was generated by 5'RACE with 10-nucleotide random UMIs. TCRdb called the 5' RACE reads again in MiXCR, with one record for every CDR3 protein. The sample carries over 70,000 distinct CDR3 sequences, about a tenth recorded once. This clonotype was seen more than once but under ten times. What it binds is unknown. Findings and limits, study-wide: None of the CDR3 amino acid sequences of expanded clones were shared across subjects, and this suggested private repertoires in all groups.

The time point was: longitudinal time-point 1 (baseline). Healthy controls consisted of blood bank volunteers in Maryland, USA. 2 million unsorted PBMCs were stored in RNAlater at -80 °C before RNA extraction. Sequencing used PBMCs. The source is a man aged 25-45 years in good health. The chain has TRBV27 and TRBJ2-1; the D is unclear. The DNA of the CDR3 is TGTGCCAGCAGTGATTACAATGAGCAGTTCTTC. Translating gives CASSDYNEQFF.